Below are 17 T cell receptor beta chains sequenced from a single sample in a study of OX40 agonist ivuxolimab in advanced cancers. Libraries were prepared by immunoSEQ multiplex PCR; TCRdb keeps only in-frame clonotypes and omits some of them. The sample includes 65,000 to 75,000 clones, approximately 90% of them seen just once. Material: CD4+ or CD8+ T cells sorted from blood, obtained in a trial of the OX40 agonist ivuxolimab. The source of these receptors is an adult with an advanced solid tumor such as melanoma, head and neck, liver or kidney cancer.

This sequence joins TRBV11-3 and TRBJ2-3; 9 bases are a match to TRBD1. The V gene's germline CDR1 is SGHNT and CDR2 YENEEA. This CDR3 spans 15 amino acids. V lost 5 bases and J lost 9; bases outside the gene matches: 12. CDR3 in amino acids: CASSLTPDGQGTQYF. Here the CDR3 DNA reads TGTGCCAGCAGCCTCACACCCGACGGACAGGGGACGCAGTATTTT.

The V call is TRBV5-1, the J call TRBJ2-1; 14 bases map to TRBD2. Germline assignment: CDR1 SGHRS and CDR2 YFSETQ. Trimming cost V 0 bases and J 9 bases; bases outside gene matches: 5. The CDR3 has 16 residues. CDR3 sequence: CASSLGGLAGEGEQFF. As DNA, the CDR3 is TGCGCCAGCAGCTTGGGGGGACTAGCGGGAGAAGGTGAGCAGTTCTTC.

The chain employs TRBV4-1 and TRBJ2-7, with D tentatively TRBD1 (6 bases). Trimming took off 1 base at V and 4 bases at J, with 11 bases between the two ends. This CDR3 has 14 residues. Germline assignment: CDR1 MGHRA and CDR2 YSYEKL. The CDR3 here is CASSQAQGRYEQYF. The DNA for the CDR3 is TGCGCCAGCAGCCAAGCCCAGGGGCGGTACGAGCAGTACTTC.

The chain employs TRBV11-2 and TRBJ2-1; possibly TRBD1 for D (5 bases). V lost 6 bases, J lost 6 bases, and 18 bases lay in between. CDR1 is SGHAT, CDR2 FQNNGV, per germline. This CDR3 is 15 amino acids long. In DNA, the CDR3 is TGTGCCAGCAGTAATGCAGGGCTCGGCGTCAATGAGCAGTTCTTC. Translation: CASSNAGLGVNEQFF.

This chain joins TRBV2 and TRBJ2-3, with unresolved D. Per germline, CDR1 SNHLY and CDR2 FYNNEI. The CDR3 extends over 15 amino acids. The germline V and J ends were trimmed by 8 bases and 1 base, with 16 bases remaining between them. This CDR3 is CASWLPGLGTDTQYF. The CDR3 region has the DNA TGTGCCAGCTGGCTACCCGGGCTTGGCACAGATACGCAGTATTTT.

This chain joins TRBV7-2 and TRBJ2-2; 10 bases align to TRBD2. This CDR3 is built from 16 residues. The J segment lost 6 bases and the V segment lost 3 bases, leaving 7 bases of the junction unmatched. Germline V lookup: CDR1 SGHTA, CDR2 FQGNSA. CDR3 loop: CASSFLAGVASGELFF. DNA for the CDR3: TGTGCCAGCAGCTTCCTAGCGGGAGTGGCGTCCGGGGAGCTGTTTTTT.

A note on this clone: The junction differs from germline at one of its ends, possibly a read error. Here the CDR3 DNA reads TGTGCCAGCAGTTCCCCGGTTATGATTCTGTACTTC. The encoded protein is CASSSPVMILYF. This sequence joins TRBV28 and TRBJ2-4; no definite D call. Germline lookup yields CDR1 MDHEN and CDR2 SYDVKM. CDR3 length: 12 amino acids.

This chain joins TRBV25-1 and TRBJ2-2; TRBD2 is a possible D gene (5 bases). Germline assignment: CDR1 MGHDK and CDR2 SYGVNS. CDR3 length: 17 residues. The V gene lost 6 bases and the J gene lost 6 bases, with 23 bases spanning the gap. The CDR3 region is CASSLGSGGRTAGELFF. CDR3 DNA sequence: TGTGCCAGCAGCCTAGGGAGCGGTGGCCGAACCGCCGGGGAGCTGTTTTTT. The complete variable domain, with remaining parts taken from reference TRBV25-1 and TRBJ2-2, reads EADIYQTPRYLVIGTGKKITLECSQTMGHDKMYWYQQDPGMELHLIHYSYGVNSTEKGDLSSESTVSRIRTEHFPLTLESARPSHTSQYLCASSLGSGGRTAGELFFGEGSRLTVL.

The chain recombines TRBV27 with TRBJ1-2; 11 bases map to TRBD1. The CDR3 runs 14 residues. The V and J ends lost 6 bases and 2 bases, in that order; junction bases with no gene match: 2. Germline V lookup: CDR1 MNHEY, CDR2 SMNVEV (reference sequence). The CDR3 here is CASSRTGGNYGYTF. For the CDR3, the DNA is TGTGCCAGCAGCCGGACAGGGGGCAACTATGGCTACACCTTC.

V usage is TRBV11-2 and J usage is TRBJ2-2; D is possibly TRBD1 (6 bases). CDR1 and CDR2 (germline): SGHAT, FQNNGV. V lost 3 bases and J 7 bases, leaving 12 bases between the germline ends. The CDR3 is made up of 14 amino acids. The CDR3 bases are TGTGCCAGCAGCTTCTGGGGGCAGAGCGGGGAGCTGTTTTTT. It is translated as CASSFWGQSGELFF.

CDR3 DNA sequence: TGTGCCAGTGGTACTAGCGGGTTCATAGATACGCAGTATTTT. Protein: CASGTSGFIDTQYF. V and J are TRBV19 and TRBJ2-3, with 9 nucleotides matching TRBD2. The trim removed 8 bases at V and 5 bases at J, leaving 8 bases unmatched. The CDR3 has 14 amino acids. Germline-derived CDR1 and CDR2 are LNHDA and SQIVND (reference sequence).

The V call is TRBV6-6, the J call TRBJ2-3, with 13 bases identical to TRBD2. The CDR3 sequence is 16 residues long. V was clipped by 5 bases and J by 5 bases; unmatched bases: 7. CDR1 and CDR2 (germline): MNHNY, SVGAGI (reference sequence). CDR3 in amino acids: CASSGRLAGGGDTQYF. CDR3 DNA: TGTGCCAGCAGTGGAAGACTAGCGGGAGGAGGAGATACGCAGTATTTT.

The genes are TRBV10-3 and TRBJ2-2; no clear D. Trimming stripped 3 bases from V and 4 bases from J, with 3 bases between. Germline V lookup: CDR1 ENHRY, CDR2 SYGVKD. This CDR3 has 12 amino acids. CDR3 loop: CAISDFTGELFF. The CDR3 DNA reads as TGTGCCATCAGTGATTTCACCGGGGAGCTGTTTTTT.

The gene calls are TRBV18 and TRBJ1-1; tentatively, D is TRBD1 (5 bases). The CDR3 length is 14 residues. CDR1 KGHSH and CDR2 LQKENI come from the germline V gene. V lost 6 bases, J lost 3 bases, and 14 bases lay in between. Written as DNA, the CDR3 is TGTGCCAGCTCCGCCCGGGGCGCGGACACTGAAGCTTTCTTT. Protein: CASSARGADTEAFF.

This CDR3 reads CASSPAGQGPYEQYF. In DNA form, the CDR3 reads TGTGCCAGCAGCCCGGCGGGACAGGGACCCTACGAGCAGTACTTC. The J gene is TRBJ2-7, the V gene TRBV6-5, with TRBD1 matching 9 bases. Looked up from germline, CDR1 is MNHEY and CDR2 is SVGAGI. V lost 6 bases and J lost 2; bases outside the gene matches: 8. The CDR3 length is 15 residues.

The chain is built from TRBV11-2 and TRBJ2-1; the D is unclear. Germline V CDR1 and CDR2: SGHAT, FQNNGV. CDR3 length equals 15 residues. V was clipped by 2 bases and J by 1 base, with 9 bases between them. CDR3 loop: CASSLSFQSYNEQFF. CDR3 nucleotides: TGTGCCAGCAGCTTATCATTTCAATCCTACAATGAGCAGTTCTTC.

This sequence joins TRBV7-2 and TRBJ1-5; D may be TRBD1 (5 bases). Between the trimmed V and J ends, which lost 1 base and 2 bases, there was a span of 9 bases. The CDR3 spans 15 residues. Germline CDR1 is SGHTA and CDR2 is FQGNSA. The CDR3, as DNA: TGTGCCAGCAGCTTAGGAGGGGTCGGCAATCAGCCCCAGCATTTT. Residues: CASSLGGVGNQPQHF.